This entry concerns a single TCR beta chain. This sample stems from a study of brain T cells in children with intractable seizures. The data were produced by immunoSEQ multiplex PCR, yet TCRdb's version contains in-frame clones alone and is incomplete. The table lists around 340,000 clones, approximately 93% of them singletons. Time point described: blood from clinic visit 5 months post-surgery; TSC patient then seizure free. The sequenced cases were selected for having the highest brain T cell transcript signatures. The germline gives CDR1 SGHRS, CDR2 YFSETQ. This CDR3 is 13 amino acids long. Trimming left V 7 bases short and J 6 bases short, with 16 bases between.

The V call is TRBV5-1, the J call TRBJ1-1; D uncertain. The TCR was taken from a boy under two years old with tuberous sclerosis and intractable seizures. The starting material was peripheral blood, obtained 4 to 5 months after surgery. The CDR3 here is CASEDPLRAEAFF. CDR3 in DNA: TGCGCCAGCGAGGACCCCCTTCGGGCTGAAGCTTTCTTT. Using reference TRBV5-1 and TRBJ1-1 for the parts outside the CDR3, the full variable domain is KAGVTQTPRYLIKTRGQQVTLSCSPISGHRSVSWYQQTPGQGLQFLFEYFSETQRNKGNFPGRFSGRQFSNSRSEMNVSTLELGDSALYLCASEDPLRAEAFFGQGTRLTVV.